This is a list of T cell receptor beta chains from one sample in a study of shared clonotypes between healthy human individuals. The data were produced by immunoSEQ multiplex PCR, yet TCRdb's version contains in-frame clones alone and is incomplete. The sample consists of 2 million to 2.5 million clones, about nine tenths of them appearing once. Sequencing was performed on naive CD4+ T cells from PBMCs. The origin of the receptors is a man between 18 and 29 years old in good health. Some clones in this sample may be carry-over from other donors' samples. CDR3s include the opening cysteine and the closing phenylalanine or tryptophan. The D gene is left open where the match is weak. Size is omitted from some rows. Given values are once, few, many or a class for expanded clones.

D: TRBD2
size: NA
J: TRBJ2-3
V: TRBV9
DNA: TGTGCCAGCAGCCCCTTTGGCGGGAGTGCAGATACGCAGTATTTT
CDR3: CASSPFGGSADTQYF

D: NA
size: NA
J: TRBJ2-1
V: TRBV11-3
DNA: TGTGCCAGCAGCTTAGACCGCGGAGAGCAGTTCTTC
CDR3: CASSLDRGEQFF

D: TRBD1
size: NA
J: TRBJ1-1
V: TRBV2
DNA: TGTGCCAGCAGCGACAGGGGCCCTGAAGCTTTCTTT
CDR3: CASSDRGPEAFF

D: TRBD1
size: once
J: TRBJ1-2
V: TRBV2
DNA: TGTGCCACCTCCGGACAGGAATATGGTGGCTACACCTTC
CDR3: CATSGQEYGGYTF

D: TRBD2
size: once
J: TRBJ2-7
V: TRBV19
DNA: TGTGCCAGTGGACTAGCGGGAGGGTTTTCCGACGAGCAGTACTTC
CDR3: CASGLAGGFSDEQYF

D: NA
size: once
J: TRBJ1-1
V: TRBV28
DNA: TGTGCCAGCAAGTTGCTAGTCGGCACTGAAGCTTTCTTT
CDR3: CASKLLVGTEAFF

D: TRBD2
size: NA
J: TRBJ2-1
V: TRBV9
DNA: TGTGCCAGCAGCACGGGGGACTACCTATACAATGAGCAGTTCTTC
CDR3: CASSTGDYLYNEQFF

D: NA
size: NA
J: TRBJ2-2
V: TRBV30
DNA: TGTGCCTGGAGTGTAGGGAGCGGGGAGCTGTTTTTT
CDR3: CAWSVGSGELFF

D: NA
size: NA
J: TRBJ1-5
V: TRBV30
DNA: TGTGCCTGGAGTGGAACAGCGAATCAGCCCCAGCATTTT
CDR3: CAWSGTANQPQHF

D: TRBD1
size: NA
J: TRBJ2-4
V: TRBV6-1
DNA: TGTGCCAGCAGCCGGGACAGAGAAAACATTCAGTACTTC
CDR3: CASSRDRENIQYF

D: NA
size: NA
J: TRBJ1-1
V: TRBV6-6
DNA: TGTGCCAGCAGGCGGGGACCGCAAACGAACACTGAAGCTTTCTTT
CDR3: CASRRGPQTNTEAFF

D: TRBD1
size: NA
J: TRBJ1-5
V: TRBV7-3
DNA: TGTGCCAGCAGCTTACCCGGGACAGGGAAGCATCAGCCCCAGCATTTT
CDR3: CASSLPGTGKHQPQHF

D: TRBD2
size: NA
J: TRBJ2-3
V: TRBV9
DNA: TGTGCCAGCAGCGTAGCTACGACGACTAGCGGGAACCCAGATACGCAGTATTTT
CDR3: CASSVATTTSGNPDTQYF